This T cell receptor beta chain was recorded in a study of blood T cell repertoires in COVID-19. Study as a whole: There were acute and convalescent COVID-19 samples, and they came from the United States, Italy and Spain. PBMCs, B-cell-depleted T cells, or T cells were the source of the cDNA or gDNA that made up the material.

Per the original data handling: Scientists estimated how many nucleated cells there were by amplifying reference gene primers. The method was immunoSEQ multiplex PCR; TCRdb's version includes in-frame clones alone and lacks a portion of them. Clone size and the V and J calls come from that table; the DNA yielded D and trimming. The table shows 270,000 or so clones, with around four fifths occurring only once. The source is a woman between 45 and 65 years old who had recovered from COVID-19. The specimen was peripheral blood.

CDR3 nucleotide sequence: TGTGCCAGCAGCCTCATAGCGGTAGCCAAAAACATTCAGTACTTC. It codes for CASSLIAVAKNIQYF. The genes are TRBV3-1 (or the pseudogene TRBV3-2) and TRBJ2-4, with TRBD2 as a possible D gene (6 bases). Looked up from germline, CDR1 is LGHDT and CDR2 is YNNKEL (reference sequence). V was clipped by 4 bases and J by 0 bases, with 10 bases between them. The CDR3 extends over 15 amino acids.